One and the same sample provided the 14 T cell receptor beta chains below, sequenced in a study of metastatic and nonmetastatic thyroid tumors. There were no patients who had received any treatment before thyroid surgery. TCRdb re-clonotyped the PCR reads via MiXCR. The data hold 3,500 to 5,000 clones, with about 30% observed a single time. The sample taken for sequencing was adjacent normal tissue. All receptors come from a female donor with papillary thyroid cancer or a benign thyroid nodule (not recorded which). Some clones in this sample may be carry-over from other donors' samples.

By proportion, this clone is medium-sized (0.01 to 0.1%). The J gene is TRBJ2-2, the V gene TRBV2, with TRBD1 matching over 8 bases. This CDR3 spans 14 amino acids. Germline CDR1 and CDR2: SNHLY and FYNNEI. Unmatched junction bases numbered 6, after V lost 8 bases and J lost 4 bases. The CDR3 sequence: CASAGQEGTGELFF. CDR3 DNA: TGTGCCAGCGCGGGACAGGAGGGCACCGGGGAGCTGTTTTTT. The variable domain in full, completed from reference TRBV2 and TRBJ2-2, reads EPEVTQTPSHQVTQMGQEVILRCVPISNHLYFYWYRQILGQKVEFLVSFYNNEISEKSEIFDDQFSVERPDGSNFTLKIRSTKLEDSAMYFCASAGQEGTGELFFGEGSRLTVL.

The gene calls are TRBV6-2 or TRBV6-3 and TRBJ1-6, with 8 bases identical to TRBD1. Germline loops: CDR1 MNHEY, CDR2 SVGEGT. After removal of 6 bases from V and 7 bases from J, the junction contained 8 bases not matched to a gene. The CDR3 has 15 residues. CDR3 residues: CASRATTGGNSPLHF. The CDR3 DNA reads TGTGCCAGCAGGGCTACCACAGGGGGGAATTCACCCCTCCACTTT.

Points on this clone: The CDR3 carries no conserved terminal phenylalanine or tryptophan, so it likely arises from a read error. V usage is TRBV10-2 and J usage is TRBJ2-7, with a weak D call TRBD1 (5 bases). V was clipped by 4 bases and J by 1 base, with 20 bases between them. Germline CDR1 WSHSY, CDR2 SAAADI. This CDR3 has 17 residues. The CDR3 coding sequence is TGCGCCAGCAGTGTAGGGCGTGTGGCAGGGATGTCCTACGAGCAGTACCTC. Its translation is CASSVGRVAGMSYEQYL.

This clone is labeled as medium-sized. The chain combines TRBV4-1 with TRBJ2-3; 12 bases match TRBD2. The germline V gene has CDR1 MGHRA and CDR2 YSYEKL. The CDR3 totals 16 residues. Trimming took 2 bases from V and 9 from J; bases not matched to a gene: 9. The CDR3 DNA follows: TGCGCCAGCAGCCAACCGACTAGCGGGAGTAAGGAAACGCAGTATTTT. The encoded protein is CASSQPTSGSKETQYF.

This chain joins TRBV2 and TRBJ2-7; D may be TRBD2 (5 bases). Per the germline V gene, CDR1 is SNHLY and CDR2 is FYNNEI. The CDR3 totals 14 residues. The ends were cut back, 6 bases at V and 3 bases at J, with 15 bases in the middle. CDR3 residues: CASSSVTGIYEQYF. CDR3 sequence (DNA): TGTGCCAGCAGCTCCGTGACGGGGATCTACGAGCAGTACTTC.

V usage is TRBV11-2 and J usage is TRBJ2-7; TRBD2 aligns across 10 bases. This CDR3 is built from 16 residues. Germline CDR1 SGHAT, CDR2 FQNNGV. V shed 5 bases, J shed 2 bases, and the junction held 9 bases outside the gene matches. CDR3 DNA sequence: TGTGCCAGCAGCGTCAGACTAGCGGGTCCTACCTACGAGCAGTACTTC. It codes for CASSVRLAGPTYEQYF.

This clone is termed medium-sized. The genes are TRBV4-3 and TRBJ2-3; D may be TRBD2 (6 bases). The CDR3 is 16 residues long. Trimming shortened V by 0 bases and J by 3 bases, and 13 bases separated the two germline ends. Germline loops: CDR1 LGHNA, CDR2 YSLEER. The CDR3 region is CASSQDRGTGTDTQYF. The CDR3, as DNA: TGCGCCAGCAGCCAAGATCGAGGGACTGGGACAGATACGCAGTATTTT.

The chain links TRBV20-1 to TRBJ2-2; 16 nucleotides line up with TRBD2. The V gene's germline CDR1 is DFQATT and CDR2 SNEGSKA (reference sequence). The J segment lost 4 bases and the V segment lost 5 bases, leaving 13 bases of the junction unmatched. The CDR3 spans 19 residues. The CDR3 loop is CSAPRQGLAGGPGTGELFF. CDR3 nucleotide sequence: TGCAGTGCTCCAAGACAGGGACTAGCGGGAGGGCCAGGCACCGGGGAGCTGTTTTTT.

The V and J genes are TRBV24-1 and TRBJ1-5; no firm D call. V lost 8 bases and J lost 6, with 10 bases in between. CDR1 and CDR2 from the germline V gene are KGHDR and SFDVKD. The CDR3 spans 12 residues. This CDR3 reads CATKAEGQPQHF. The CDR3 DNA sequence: TGTGCCACCAAGGCGGAGGGTCAGCCCCAGCATTTT.

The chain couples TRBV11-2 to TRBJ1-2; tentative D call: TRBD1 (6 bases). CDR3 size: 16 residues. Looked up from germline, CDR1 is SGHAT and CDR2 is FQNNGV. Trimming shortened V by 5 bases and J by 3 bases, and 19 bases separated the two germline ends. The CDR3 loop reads CASSLLSRGPDYGYTF. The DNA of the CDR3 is TGTGCCAGCAGCCTCCTCTCTCGGGGGCCCGACTATGGCTACACCTTC.

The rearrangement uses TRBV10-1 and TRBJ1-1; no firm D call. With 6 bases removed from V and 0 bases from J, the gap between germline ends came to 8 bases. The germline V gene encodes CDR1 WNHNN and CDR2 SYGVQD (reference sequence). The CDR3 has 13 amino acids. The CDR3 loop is CASSVSLNTEAFF. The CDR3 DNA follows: TGCGCCAGCAGCGTGTCCCTGAACACTGAAGCTTTCTTT.

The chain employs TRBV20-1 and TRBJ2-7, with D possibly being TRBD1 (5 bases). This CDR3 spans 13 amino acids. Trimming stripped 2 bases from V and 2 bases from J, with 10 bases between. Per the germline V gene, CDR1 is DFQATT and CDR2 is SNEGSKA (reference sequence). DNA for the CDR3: TGCAGTGCTAGAATCGGCAGGGCCTACGAGCAGTACTTC. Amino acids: CSARIGRAYEQYF.

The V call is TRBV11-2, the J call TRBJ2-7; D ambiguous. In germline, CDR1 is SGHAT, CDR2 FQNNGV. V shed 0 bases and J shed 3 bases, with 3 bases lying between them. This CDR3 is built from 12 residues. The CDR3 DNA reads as TGTGCCAGCAGCTTAGAGAACTACGAGCAGTACTTC. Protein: CASSLENYEQYF. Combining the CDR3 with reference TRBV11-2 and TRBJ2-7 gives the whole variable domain EAGVAQSPRYKIIEKRQSVAFWCNPISGHATLYWYQQILGQGPKLLIQFQNNGVVDDSQLPKDRFSAERLKGVDSTLKIQPAKLEDSAVYLCASSLENYEQYFGPGTRLTVT.

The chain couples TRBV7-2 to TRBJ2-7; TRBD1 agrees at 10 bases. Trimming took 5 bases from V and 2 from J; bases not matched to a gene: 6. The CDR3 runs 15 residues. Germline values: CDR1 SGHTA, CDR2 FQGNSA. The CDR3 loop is CASSLGGTGAYEQYF. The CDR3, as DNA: TGTGCCAGCAGCCTAGGGGGGACAGGGGCCTACGAGCAGTACTTC.